Following are 29 T cell receptor beta chains from one sample sequenced in a study of shared clonotypes between healthy human individuals. TCRdb's table, derived via immunoSEQ multiplex PCR, lists solely in-frame clones and lacks some. The sample lists fewer than 3 million clones, under 95% occurring once. The sample consisted of naive CD4+ T cells from PBMCs. Subset indicated: CD45RA+ positively selected. The receptors were sampled from a man aged 18 to 30 in good health. Some clones in this sample may be carry-over from other donors' samples.

This chain links TRBV10-1 with TRBJ2-7, with 15 bases fitting TRBD2. The CDR3 contains 15 residues. CDR1 and CDR2 from the germline V gene are WNHNN and SYGVQD (reference sequence). Trimming at V came to 3 bases and at J to 7 bases, leaving 4 bases not matched to a gene. The CDR3 nucleotides are TGCGCCAGCAGTGACGGGGGACTAGCGGGAGGTGAGCAGTACTTC. Translated, it gives CASSDGGLAGGEQYF.

This clone was observed once. This sequence joins TRBV5-4 and TRBJ1-2; D gene ambiguous. The CDR3 is 13 residues long. Germline V gene data show CDR1 as SGHNT and CDR2 as YYREEE (reference sequence). The V end was cut by 3 bases, the J end by 5 bases, with 11 bases between. CDR3 bases: TGTGCCAGCAGCTCAAATACAGAGTATGGCTACACCTTC. Translation gives CASSSNTEYGYTF.

This chain links TRBV6-5 with TRBJ1-5; D not certain. Germline V CDR1 and CDR2: MNHEY, SVGAGI. Between the trimmed V and J ends, which lost 5 bases and 5 bases, there was a span of 16 bases. This CDR3 has 15 residues. In nucleotides, the CDR3 is TGTGCCAGCAGTCACCGATACCCTGGGGATCAGCCCCAGCATTTT. Translating gives CASSHRYPGDQPQHF.

The chain recombines TRBV5-8 with TRBJ2-5, with 13 positions matching TRBD2. Germline CDR1 reads SGHTS; CDR2 reads YDEGEE. The CDR3 has 15 residues. With 5 bases clipped from V and 1 base from J, the junction kept 2 bases outside the gene matches. The CDR3 nucleotides read TGTGCCAGCAGGGGGACTAGCGGGACCCAAGAGACCCAGTACTTC. This sequence encodes CASRGTSGTQETQYF.

The CDR3 loop is CASSAQTGDGYTF. The DNA for the CDR3 is TGCGCCAGCAGCGCGCAGACAGGGGATGGCTACACCTTC. The rearrangement joins TRBV5-1 to TRBJ1-2; 8 bases match TRBD1. CDR1 SGHRS and CDR2 YFSETQ come from the germline V gene. The junction had 5 bases not matched to a gene; V was cut back by 4 bases and J by 6 bases. This CDR3 has 13 residues.

This chain uses TRBV18 with TRBJ2-1; the D gene is possibly TRBD2 (6 bases). The V and J ends lost 6 bases and 4 bases respectively, with 13 bases between them. Germline values: CDR1 KGHSH, CDR2 LQKENI. This CDR3 region has 14 residues. This CDR3 reads CASSRETLYNEQFF. The CDR3 DNA reads as TGTGCCAGCTCCCGGGAGACTCTTTACAATGAGCAGTTCTTC.

The chain combines TRBV19 with TRBJ1-2, with a possible D match to TRBD1 (5 bases). Trimming left V 4 bases short and J 2 bases short, with 8 bases between. CDR1 LNHDA and CDR2 SQIVND come from the germline V gene (reference sequence). The CDR3 totals 13 residues. The CDR3 DNA reads TGTGCCAGTAGTAGGGACCACAACTATGGCTACACCTTC. Its translation is CASSRDHNYGYTF.

This clone was seen just once. This CDR3 reads CASSQEDRGREKLFF. The DNA for the CDR3 is TGCGCCAGCAGCCAAGAGGACAGGGGCCGTGAAAAACTGTTTTTT. The genes are TRBV4-1 and TRBJ1-4; TRBD1 agrees at 9 bases. CDR1 MGHRA and CDR2 YSYEKL come from the germline V gene. The CDR3 consists of 15 residues. Trimming at V came to 0 bases and at J to 7 bases, leaving 3 bases not matched to a gene.

V usage is TRBV18 and J usage is TRBJ2-1; 9 positions match TRBD1. CDR3 length: 15 residues. The V segment lost 1 base and the J segment 5 bases; nucleotides outside the gene matches: 3. The germline gives CDR1 KGHSH, CDR2 LQKENI. CDR3 amino acids: CASSPRTGDDNEQFF. The CDR3 coding sequence is TGTGCCAGCTCACCACGGACAGGGGACGACAATGAGCAGTTCTTC.

The CDR3 sequence: CASSYSGVSNTEAFF. The CDR3 DNA reads as TGTGCCAGCAGTTACTCGGGGGTGTCGAACACTGAAGCTTTCTTT. The chain is built from TRBV6-5 and TRBJ1-1; D might be TRBD1 (5 bases). Trimming took 0 bases from V and 1 from J, leaving 9 bases between them. Per germline, CDR1 MNHEY and CDR2 SVGAGI. The CDR3 spans 15 residues.

As concerns this clone: Within the sample, other DNA sequences also encode this same CDR3. The V call is TRBV7-3, the J call TRBJ2-7; 7 bases agree with TRBD1. This CDR3 contains 15 residues. Germline CDR1 SGHTA, CDR2 FQGTGA. The V and J ends lost 0 bases and 1 base, in that order; junction bases with no gene match: 3. This CDR3 is CASSLTGGGSYEQYF. CDR3 coding DNA: TGTGCCAGCAGCTTAACAGGGGGCGGATCCTACGAGCAGTACTTC.

The chain uses TRBV7-3 and TRBJ2-3; 8 bases map to TRBD2. The CDR3 totals 12 residues. The germline V gene has CDR1 SGHTA and CDR2 FQGTGA. V shed 5 bases and J 7 bases; nucleotides not matched to a gene: 2. CDR3: CASSTGGNTQYF. The CDR3 nucleotides read TGTGCCAGCAGCACGGGGGGGAATACGCAGTATTTT.

The chain recombines TRBV9 with TRBJ1-2; D is possibly TRBD1 (5 bases). The V end lost 4 bases, the J end lost 2 bases, and 15 bases lay between the germline ends. CDR1 is SGDLS and CDR2 is YYNGEE in the germline V gene. This CDR3 has 15 amino acids. The CDR3 coding sequence is TGTGCCAGCAGCCCTGGGGCGGCCGCGAACTATGGCTACACCTTC. Protein: CASSPGAAANYGYTF.

With regard to this clone: Other nucleotide sequences in the sample specify the same CDR3. V usage is TRBV30 and J usage is TRBJ2-2; TRBD2 is a possible D gene (5 bases). This CDR3 is 12 amino acids long. Germline CDR1 and CDR2: GTSNPN and SVGIG (reference sequence). Trimming shortened V by 4 bases and J by 5 bases, and 8 bases separated the two germline ends. The CDR3 loop reads CAWTRGTGELFF. CDR3 bases: TGTGCCTGGACCCGGGGTACCGGGGAGCTGTTTTTT.

The rearrangement joins TRBV5-1 to TRBJ2-1; TRBD1 agrees at 7 bases. V trimming: 4 bases; J trimming: 2 bases; junction bases outside the gene matches: 3. This CDR3 comprises 14 residues. Germline CDR1 reads SGHRS; CDR2 reads YFSETQ. In DNA form, the CDR3 reads TGCGCCAGCAGCAGGGACAGTCCCTACAATGAGCAGTTCTTC. Residues: CASSRDSPYNEQFF.

A word on this clone: Other DNA sequences in this specimen translate into the identical CDR3. The chain joins TRBV30 to TRBJ2-5; D is perhaps TRBD2 (5 bases). V gave up 4 bases and J gave up 5 bases, with 14 bases separating them. The CDR3 is made up of 13 amino acids. CDR1 is GTSNPN, CDR2 SVGIG, per germline (reference sequence). The CDR3 DNA reads TGTGCCTGGAACAGCGGTCAAGGGGAGACCCAGTACTTC. Protein: CAWNSGQGETQYF. Using reference TRBV30 and TRBJ2-5 for the parts outside the CDR3, the full variable domain is SQTIHQWPATLVQPVGSPLSLECTVEGTSNPNLYWYRQAAGRGLQLLFYSVGIGQISSEVPQNLSASRPQDRQFILSSKKLLLSDSGFYLCAWNSGQGETQYFGPGTRLLVL.

This rearrangement joins TRBV28 to TRBJ1-1; TRBD1 aligns across 8 bases. The length of the CDR3 is 17 residues. The germline V gene has CDR1 MDHEN and CDR2 SYDVKM. V shed 5 bases and J 1 base; nucleotides not matched to a gene: 12. The CDR3 region has the DNA TGTGCCAGCAGTCCCGACAGGGGATTAGGAAGGAACACTGAAGCTTTCTTT. Translation: CASSPDRGLGRNTEAFF.

The chain employs TRBV6-5 and TRBJ2-7; TRBD1 aligns across 11 bases. The junction had 11 bases not matched to a gene; V was cut back by 2 bases and J by 11 bases. Germline values: CDR1 MNHEY, CDR2 SVGAGI. The CDR3 totals 15 residues. The CDR3 is CASSYGPGQGDVKYF. The DNA for the CDR3 is TGTGCCAGCAGTTACGGCCCGGGACAGGGGGACGTCAAGTACTTC.

This chain connects TRBV18 to TRBJ2-1; D might be TRBD1 (6 bases). Germline CDR1 reads KGHSH; CDR2 reads LQKENI. The CDR3 loop spans 15 amino acids. The ends were cut back, 3 bases at V and 2 bases at J, with 11 bases in the middle. The CDR3 DNA is TGTGCCAGCTCACCCGGACAGTTAACCTACAATGAGCAGTTCTTC. It yields the protein CASSPGQLTYNEQFF. Combining the CDR3 with reference TRBV18 and TRBJ2-1 gives the whole variable domain NAGVMQNPRHLVRRRGQEARLRCSPMKGHSHVYWYRQLPEEGLKFMVYLQKENIIDESGMPKERFSAEFPKEGPSILRIQQVVRGDSAAYFCASSPGQLTYNEQFFGPGTRLTVL.

In its sample, this clone was seen once. The chain combines TRBV5-1 with TRBJ1-4; unclear D gene. Trimming left V 5 bases short and J 5 bases short, with 7 bases between. The CDR3 has 12 amino acids. Germline V gene data show CDR1 as SGHRS and CDR2 as YFSETQ. CDR3 sequence: CASRVPNEKLFF. CDR3 nucleotide sequence: TGCGCCAGCAGGGTGCCCAATGAAAAACTGTTTTTT.

CDR3 sequence reads: CASSGVSPGGSYNEQFF. The CDR3 coding sequence is TGTGCCAGCAGCGGGGTTTCTCCAGGGGGCTCCTACAATGAGCAGTTCTTC. The genes are TRBV9 and TRBJ2-1; 7 bases match TRBD1. The CDR3 contains 17 residues. The germline CDR1 and CDR2 sequences are SGDLS and YYNGEE. V trimming: 3 bases; J trimming: 0 bases; junction bases outside the gene matches: 9.

The chain employs TRBV29-1 and TRBJ1-5; 7 positions match TRBD1. The germline V gene has CDR1 SQVTM and CDR2 ANQGSEA. The CDR3 sequence is 12 residues long. The V gene end was trimmed by 0 bases and the J gene end by 11 bases; junction bases not matched to a gene: 4. The CDR3 is CSVEDGGTAQHF. CDR3 in DNA: TGCAGCGTTGAAGATGGGGGGACAGCCCAGCATTTT.

In its sample, this clone was seen a few times. V gene TRBV30 combines with J gene TRBJ1-1; 9 positions match TRBD1. J was trimmed by 5 bases and V by 7 bases; bases with no gene match: 5. This CDR3 spans 12 amino acids. In germline, CDR1 is GTSNPN, CDR2 SVGIG (reference sequence). The CDR3 DNA sequence: TGTGCCTCGGGACAGGGAATGACTGAAGCTTTCTTT. It is translated as CASGQGMTEAFF.

The V call is TRBV5-8, the J call TRBJ2-5, with 7 positions matching TRBD2. Germline V CDR1 and CDR2: SGHTS, YDEGEE. V dropped 4 bases and J dropped 3; count of bases not matched to a gene: 12. CDR3 length equals 16 residues. CDR3 protein: CASSLGGASGKETQYF. The DNA for the CDR3 is TGTGCCAGCAGCCTCGGAGGGGCTAGCGGTAAAGAGACCCAGTACTTC.

This CDR3 is CASINLEGVAATQYF. CDR3 nucleotides: TGTGCCAGCATTAACCTCGAGGGGGTGGCCGCTACGCAGTATTTT. This rearrangement joins TRBV2 to TRBJ2-3; perhaps TRBD1 as D (6 bases). Germline V gene sequence: CDR1 SNHLY, CDR2 FYNNEI. The CDR3 has 15 residues. Trimming took off 7 bases at V and 8 bases at J, with 22 bases between the two ends. Filled out from reference TRBV2 and TRBJ2-3, the complete variable domain reads EPEVTQTPSHQVTQMGQEVILRCVPISNHLYFYWYRQILGQKVEFLVSFYNNEISEKSEIFDDQFSVERPDGSNFTLKIRSTKLEDSAMYFCASINLEGVAATQYFGPGTRLTVL.

J is TRBJ1-4 and V is TRBV18, with 7 bases identical to TRBD1. Germline V CDR1 and CDR2: KGHSH, LQKENI. The CDR3 is made up of 14 amino acids. After removal of 3 bases from V and 8 bases from J, the junction contained 6 bases not matched to a gene. Here the CDR3 reads CASSPDRVKEKLFF. The CDR3 coding sequence is TGTGCCAGCTCACCCGACAGGGTCAAGGAAAAACTGTTTTTT.

V is TRBV27 and J is TRBJ1-2; perhaps TRBD1 as D (6 bases). The CDR3 has 15 residues. Germline loops: CDR1 MNHEY, CDR2 SMNVEV (reference sequence). V was pared by 3 bases and J by 2 bases, with 13 bases between. The CDR3 is CASSFWGQGNYGYTF. The CDR3 DNA reads TGTGCCAGCAGTTTTTGGGGGCAGGGCAACTATGGCTACACCTTC.

The chain uses TRBV2 and TRBJ1-4; D gene uncertain. The germline V gene has CDR1 SNHLY and CDR2 FYNNEI. V was clipped by 4 bases and J by 5 bases, with 8 bases between them. This CDR3 has 13 amino acids. As DNA, the CDR3 is TGTGCCAGCAGTGTGGAGCTAAATGAAAAACTGTTTTTT. This codes for CASSVELNEKLFF. The full variable domain, completed using reference TRBV2 and TRBJ1-4, is EPEVTQTPSHQVTQMGQEVILRCVPISNHLYFYWYRQILGQKVEFLVSFYNNEISEKSEIFDDQFSVERPDGSNFTLKIRSTKLEDSAMYFCASSVELNEKLFFGSGTQLSVL.

This chain joins TRBV6-6 and TRBJ2-3; D is perhaps TRBD1 (6 bases). V was trimmed by 6 bases and J by 2 bases, leaving 12 bases between them. CDR1 is MNHNY, CDR2 SVGAGI, per germline (reference sequence). CDR3 length equals 14 residues. The DNA of the CDR3 is TGTGCCAGCAGACCTCGACAGGACACAGATACGCAGTATTTT. Protein sequence: CASRPRQDTDTQYF.